The clone carrying this T cell receptor beta chain was seen a few times. The table came from immunoSEQ multiplex PCR; TCRdb's copy has only in-frame clones and leaves some out. The repertoire holds 150,000 or so clones, with roughly 90% as singletons. Trimming stripped 9 bases from V and 0 bases from J, with 11 bases between. Germline loops: CDR1 SGHDN, CDR2 FVKESK. This CDR3 region has 13 residues. This entry is derived from a study of T cell responses to AZD1222 COVID-19 vaccine. The specimen comprised peripheral blood, sampled on day 0 of AZD1222 vaccination. The TCR was taken from an adult in good health. This chain joins TRBV14 and TRBJ1-1, with D unclear. Here the CDR3 reads CASRRFMNTEAFF. The CDR3 coding sequence is TGTGCCAGTAGACGCTTCATGAACACTGAAGCTTTCTTT. The complete variable domain, with remaining parts taken from reference TRBV14 and TRBJ1-1, reads EAGVTQFPSHSVIEKGQTVTLRCDPISGHDNLYWYRRVMGKEIKFLLHFVKESKQDESGMPNNRFLAERTGGTYSTLKVQPAELEDSGVYFCASRRFMNTEAFFGQGTRLTVV.